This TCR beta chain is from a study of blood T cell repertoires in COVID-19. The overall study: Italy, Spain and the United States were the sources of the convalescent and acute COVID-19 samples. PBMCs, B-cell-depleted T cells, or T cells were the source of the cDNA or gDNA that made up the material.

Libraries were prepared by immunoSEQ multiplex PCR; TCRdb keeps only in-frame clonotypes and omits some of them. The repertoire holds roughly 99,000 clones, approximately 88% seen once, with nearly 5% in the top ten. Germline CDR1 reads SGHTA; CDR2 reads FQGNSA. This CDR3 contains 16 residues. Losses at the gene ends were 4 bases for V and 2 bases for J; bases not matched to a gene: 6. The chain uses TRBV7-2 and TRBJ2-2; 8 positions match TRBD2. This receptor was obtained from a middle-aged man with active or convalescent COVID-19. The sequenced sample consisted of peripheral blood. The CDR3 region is CASSSFAGGNTGELFF. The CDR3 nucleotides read TGTGCCAGCAGCTCCTTTGCGGGAGGTAACACCGGGGAGCTGTTTTTT.